The rows below give T cell receptor beta chains drawn from one sample of a study of a mutant IDH1 vaccine in newly diagnosed glioma. Profiled with immunoSEQ multiplex PCR; TCRdb holds only in-frame clones, not every one. The sample has 20,000 to 25,000 clones; roughly 84% are singletons. The sample here was PBMCs, taken from a glioma patient treated with radiotherapy, temozolomide or both. These receptors all stem from a man between 35 and 55 years old with glioma. The CDR3 runs from the conserved cysteine through the conserved F or W. D genes are given only for firm matches. Size tells how often a clone was seen (once, few, many) or the class of an expanded clone, and some rows leave it out.

TRBD1	-	TRBV11-2	TRBJ1-1	14	CASRGTGGQTEAFF	TGTGCCAGCAGAGGGACAGGGGGTCAGACTGAAGCTTTCTTT
-	-	TRBV2	TRBJ1-6	12	CASNREVSPLHF	TGTGCCAGCAACAGGGAGGTTTCACCCCTCCACTTT
TRBD1	-	TRBV27	TRBJ1-2	16	CASKHRTGVNNYGYTF	TGTGCCAGCAAGCACCGGACAGGGGTTAACAACTATGGCTACACCTTC
-	once	TRBV4-3	TRBJ1-1	16	CASSLGGRPGYSEAFF	TGCGCCAGCAGCCTCGGGGGCAGACCCGGGTATTCTGAAGCTTTCTTT
TRBD1	-	TRBV5-1	TRBJ2-6	17	CASSSDRLTSGANVLTF	TGCGCCAGCAGCTCGGACAGGTTGACCTCAGGGGCCAACGTCCTGACTTTC
TRBD2	-	TRBV7-6	TRBJ2-7	18	CASSLALPGLAGYYEQYF	TGTGCCAGCAGCTTAGCGCTACCGGGACTAGCGGGATACTACGAGCAGTACTTC
TRBD1	-	TRBV30	TRBJ1-6	15	CAWTPPGTANSPLHF	TGTGCCTGGACTCCCCCAGGGACAGCCAATTCACCCCTCCACTTT
TRBD1	-	TRBV19	TRBJ1-2	16	CASSRDRYQSNYGYTF	TGTGCCAGTAGTAGGGACAGGTACCAGTCTAACTATGGCTACACCTTC
-	once	TRBV19	TRBJ1-2	13	CASSIADPYGYTF	TGTGCCAGTAGTATAGCCGACCCCTATGGCTACACCTTC
-	-	TRBV21-1	TRBJ1-1	16	CASSIQRQTPNTEAFF	TGTGCCAGCAGCATCCAGAGACAGACTCCGAACACTGAAGCTTTCTTT
TRBD1	-	TRBV10-3	TRBJ1-2	15	CAISESNRGQWGYTF	TGTGCCATCAGTGAGTCGAACAGGGGGCAATGGGGCTACACCTTC
TRBD2	-	TRBV4-2	TRBJ2-7	17	CASSQNVGLAGTYEQYF	TGTGCCAGCAGCCAGAATGTGGGACTAGCGGGAACCTACGAGCAGTACTTC
-	-	TRBV27	TRBJ2-1	14	CASSLWQGLNEQFF	TGTGCCAGCAGTTTATGGCAGGGGTTGAATGAGCAGTTCTTC
-	-	TRBV6-5	TRBJ2-7	14	CASSSDTSSYEQYF	TGTGCCAGCAGTTCAGACACCTCATCCTACGAGCAGTACTTC
TRBD2	-	TRBV7-2	TRBJ2-1	16	CASRRTSGFSYNEQFF	TGTGCCAGCAGGCGGACTAGCGGCTTCTCCTACAATGAGCAGTTCTTC
TRBD2	-	TRBV7-9	TRBJ2-7	16	CASETSGGLANYEQYF	TGTGCCAGCGAAACTAGCGGGGGCTTAGCCAACTACGAGCAGTACTTC
-	-	TRBV6-5	TRBJ1-1	13	CASTDLMNTEAFF	TGTGCCAGCACAGACCTCATGAACACTGAAGCTTTCTTT
TRBD2	-	TRBV28	TRBJ2-5	14	CASTGTSGRETQYF	TGTGCCAGCACCGGGACTAGCGGGAGAGAGACCCAGTACTTC
-	-	TRBV5-1	TRBJ1-3	16	CASSSNTGVSGNTIYF	TGCGCCAGCAGCTCTAATACAGGAGTCTCTGGAAACACCATATATTTT
TRBD1	-	TRBV5-6	TRBJ1-4	18	CASSITGDRGEINEKLFF	TGTGCCAGCAGCATTACCGGGGACAGGGGGGAGATTAATGAAAAACTGTTTTTT